This T cell receptor (beta chain) was obtained from a study of Graves' ophthalmopathy and Graves' hyperthyroidism. Study at large: Researchers classed hyperthyroidism as stable given no ophthalmopathy within 18 months of follow-up.

Worth noting for this clonotype: No antigen is known for it.

Clinicians diagnosed using symptoms, serum thyroxine, TRAb, thyroid ultrasound and orbital computed tomography. The CDR3 covers 13 residues. V was clipped by 7 bases and J by 0 bases, with 11 bases between them. The V gene's germline CDR1 is SGHRS and CDR2 YFSETQ. General study points: In blood, most expanded thyroid clonotypes above 0.001 frequency were also detected. From stable hyperthyroidism, ophthalmopathy was separated by a 13-signature model with 87.88% sensitivity and approximately 84% specificity.

Amplifying from RNA transcripts, the study obtained TCR beta CDR3 regions. Second-round multiplex PCR followed a first-round RT-PCR using HTBI primers. MiXCR was run by TCRdb on the multiplex PCR reads, yielding one entry per CDR3 protein. The sample records over a million distinct CDR3 sequences, less than 45% being singletons. The V call is TRBV5-1, the J call TRBJ2-7; no reliable D call. Source material: peripheral blood or thyroid tissue (not recorded which). The origin of this receptor is an adult man with Graves' hyperthyroidism. CDR3: CASALLRSYEQYF. Here the CDR3 DNA reads TGCGCCAGCGCACTACTACGCTCCTACGAGCAGTACTTC. The full variable domain, in which reference TRBV5-1 and TRBJ2-7 provide the parts outside the CDR3, is KAGVTQTPRYLIKTRGQQVTLSCSPISGHRSVSWYQQTPGQGLQFLFEYFSETQRNKGNFPGRFSGRQFSNSRSEMNVSTLELGDSALYLCASALLRSYEQYFGPGTRLTVT.